Sequencing of this T cell receptor beta chain was carried out in a study of shared clonotypes between healthy human individuals. Study-level points and caveats: Limitation of the genetic and exposure-history diversity represented came from the few donors.

TCRdb's copy holds only in-frame clones and misses some; the assay was immunoSEQ multiplex PCR. The data contain more than 450,000 clones, less than 85% of them singletons. As for this clone: The antigen remains undetermined.

The TCR comes from a woman aged 35 to 49 in good health. Some clones in this sample may be carry-over from other donors' samples. Specimen: PBMCs.

The CDR3 DNA is TGTGCCAGCAGCTTAGGGGGCGGAACTAATTCACCCCTCCACTTT. Its protein product is CASSLGGGTNSPLHF. The chain has TRBV7-3 and TRBJ1-6, with D perhaps TRBD1 (6 bases). CDR1 and CDR2 from the germline V gene are SGHTA and FQGTGA. The V and J ends lost 2 bases and 6 bases respectively, with 11 bases between them. The CDR3 loop spans 15 amino acids.